What follows describes a single TCR beta chain. Its antigen is currently not known. Nothing much larger sits one base from this clone, and base qualities are not available. The data derive from a study of cytomegalovirus exposure and HLA in healthy donors (dated by TCRdb to about 2017). The study in broad terms: According to an earlier analysis of 587 of the donors, about 170 million T cells yielded 100 million or so unique TCR beta sequences and around 280 Gb of sequence data. Roughly 300 gigabases of sequencing data and 70 million to 100 million unique TCR sequences were included in an early release covering about 700 HLA-typed donors. Among the roughly 400 genotyped donors, more than 70% belonged to the genetic ancestry cluster associated with self-reported Caucasian donors. The study aimed to test whether signatures of past pathogen exposure could be identified by cataloging public T cell receptors. The study profiled the T cell repertoires of hundreds of subjects by immunosequencing and related them to cytomegalovirus serostatus. Besides the first cohort of more than 650 subjects, a separate validation cohort made up of over 95 different subjects was used. High-throughput TCR immunosequencing, statistical association of individual TCRs with disease status, and machine learning were combined to predict cytomegalovirus infection status. A later analysis re-analyzed previously published TCR beta repertoires from approximately 670 donors and added high-resolution HLA genotyping to study TCR occurrence patterns. The later analysis used no new phenotypic data to find candidate immune exposures, relying instead on TCR beta sequences and their occurrence across donors. An earlier analysis of nearly 600 of the donors applied high-throughput TCR beta sequencing to assess whether each TCR beta V gene segment acted as functional or pseudogenic. Donor age, sex, ethnicity and CMV serostatus were compiled alongside the repertoire data. Genome-wide SNP genotypes for about 65% of the roughly 670 donors were used in a later genetic analysis, which treated that subset as a discovery cohort. All discovery cohort repertoires had been generated using a single sequencing platform. HLA typing included class I and class II loci at four-digit resolution. The number of typed donors differed by locus: roughly 620-640 for A, B, C, DRB1 and DQB1; approximately 520 for DQA1; over 600 for DPA1; and around 450 for DPB1. About 5 DR-DQ haplotypes were handled as single units for association and clustering, since linkage in the cohort was strong. On average, roughly 200,000 unique TCR beta nucleotide sequences were sequenced per donor among roughly 430 genotyped donors of the cohort, with 15% to 20% of those sequences being non-productive.

The library was obtained by the immunoSEQ multiplex PCR assay. For the multiplex PCR, a mixture combining 60 forward primers for TCR Vbeta segments and 13 reverse primers for TCR Jbeta segments was used. Amplification of the CDR3 region of rearranged TCR beta genes was performed with a multiplex PCR assay on genomic DNA. The Illumina HiSeq System was used to sequence the amplified TCR beta libraries as 87-base-pair reads. For the original study's pipeline: A later analysis tallied 70 million to 100 million unique TCR beta chains across the roughly 610 repertoires, and roughly 11 million of those chains were shared by two or more donors. A nearest-neighbor algorithm error-corrected the raw reads and collapsed the reads into unique sequences, merging closely related sequences to remove PCR and sequencing errors. V, D and J gene segments were assigned by aligning CDR3 sequences to IMGT reference sequences. For a sequence to be retained, a match of at least six nucleotides to both a V gene segment and a J gene segment was required. A rearrangement was called productive if the CDR3 had no stop codons and remained in frame with V and J, and every other rearrangement was called non-productive. CDR3 was defined according to IMGT convention as the region running from the second conserved V-encoded cysteine to the conserved J-encoded phenylalanine. The earlier analysis of fewer than 700 of the donors excluded sequences that lacked an unambiguous match to a single V gene segment. In an earlier analysis of approximately 590 of the donors, V segments were called functional above 56.7% productive rearrangements and were called segregating when the between-donor standard deviation exceeded 5%. To diagnose cytomegalovirus status from the catalog of TCR beta chain sequences, a statistical classification framework was built. In a later analysis, TCR nucleotide sequences were compared against IMGT/GENE-DB human TR gene sequences so that V and J genes could be assigned. The TCRdist pipeline was used in a later analysis to assign CDR3 sequences and most-parsimonious VDJ recombination scenarios. In a later analysis, each TCR beta chain was defined by its CDR3 amino acid sequence together with its V-gene family, and reads without a unique V-gene family were excluded. In a later analysis, fewer than 650 highly shared, low-generation-probability nucleotide sequences were removed to address suspected cross-contamination and a sequencing artifact. For each public chain, a later analysis derived a clonal expansion index from normalized ranks of inferred template counts within each repertoire. In a later analysis, generation probabilities were computed using a VDJ recombination model fitted to out-of-frame rearrangements, and the results were checked against IGoR. In a later analysis, TCR-TCR, TCR-HLA and TCR-CMV co-occurrence was scored with hypergeometric tests, and a repertoire-size bias correction was applied to TCR pairs. A later analysis estimated false discovery rates by permuting HLA or CMV assignments 20 times. In a later analysis, co-occurring TCRs were grouped using DBSCAN, and TCRdist sequence similarity was added for clustering within HLA-allele-positive subsets. For co-occurrence clustering, repertoires with fewer than 30,000 or more than 120,000 public chains were excluded, along with five repertoires with anomalous nucleotide sharing. In its TCRdb copy, this immuneACCESS table keeps in-frame sequences only and misses some clones. Where compared with another copy, unresolved V genes explain less than half of these, and the others have no known cause. V, J and clone size reflect that table, while D and trimming were determined from the DNA. This sample holds around 130,000 clones; 65% to 85% were observed only once. The top ten hold approximately 1.6% of the sample.

As encoded in the germline V gene, CDR1 is SGHRS while CDR2 is YFSETQ. The germline V and J ends show losses of 4 bases and 2 bases respectively, and no gene match explains 3 bases of the junction. The CDR3 numbers 14 residues from cysteine through phenylalanine. The entry retains the CDR3 DNA only, 42 bases that are in frame from base 1. Study-level results and caveats: Correlated functional status among segregating V segments might reflect linkage disequilibrium, but an unknown experimental factor could not be ruled out. The sequencing pipeline was judged likely to have produced a cluster of highly shared sequence variants as a technical artifact. Compared with the approximately 670-donor mean, donors in an Asian-associated ancestry cluster had fewer N-insertions in productive TCRs, according to a later genetic analysis. The study gave a list of 150 to 200 TCR beta chains associated with cytomegalovirus. Strong co-occurrence of HLA alleles, especially DR and DQ, made assigning TCR associations to individual alleles difficult. A later analysis associated about 16,000 TCR beta sequences with specific HLA alleles at a false discovery rate of 0.05. A later analysis found that most CMV-associated TCR beta chains appeared HLA-restricted, with HLA associations seemingly driven largely by CMV exposure. A further reported finding was that TCR beta sequences accurately predicted the HLA-A and HLA-B alleles for most subjects in the first cohort. An association between a missense DCLRE1C variant and V-gene and J-gene trimming of TCR beta chains was found in a later genetic analysis and replicated in an independent cohort. Three of the identified cytomegalovirus-associated TCR beta chains were confirmed in vitro to be specific for cytomegalovirus antigens. According to a later analysis, parvovirus B19, influenza, CMV and Epstein-Barr virus appeared linked to several top co-occurrence clusters. In an earlier analysis of around 600 of the donors, most TCR beta V segments appeared in productive rearrangements about 87% or about 30% of the time, broadly matching IMGT annotations. Most TCR sequences were observed very rarely across donors, whereas some public TCRs were present in many individuals. Because counts were too low, roughly 18 rarely observed V segments, including chromosome 9 orphons, were left out of the earlier analysis of approximately 580 of the donors. Immune exposure information for the cohort was limited to CMV serostatus. The authors suggested that the approach could potentially be generalized to other disease states and immunological phenotypes. Compared with equally common non-associated chains, HLA-associated TCR beta chains in a later analysis were more clonally expanded and had lower generation probabilities. The classifier was reported to diagnose cytomegalovirus status with high specificity and sensitivity in both the original and validation cohorts. Because HLA typing was missing for some donors at each locus, association tests included only the typed subset. In this cohort, only TCR beta chains were sequenced, and detectable features were limited by the absence of alpha or paired-chain data. According to a later analysis, TCR association rates differed among HLA loci, with DRB1 alleles showing the most associated TCRs and HLA-C alleles showing the fewest. The 87-base-pair reads could not distinguish some IMGT-functional V segments, including TRBV6-2 and TRBV6-3, so those segments were excluded. The presence/absence analyses assumed that sequencing depth was roughly uniform across donors, and that assumption may not be true.

In total, roughly 670 healthy bone marrow donors made up the cohort. All cohort members were sampled while nominally healthy, although unrecorded immune exposures were likely present. The donor tested CMV seronegative and was one of the 352 seronegative cohort members. Every donor gave a peripheral blood sample, and the peripheral blood mononuclear cells from that sample were used for TCR beta sequencing. Genomic DNA was extracted from the blood cell samples with the Qiagen DNeasy Blood Extraction Kit. The chain employs TRBV5-1 and TRBJ2-5, and 9 junctional nucleotides match TRBD1. The sample was PBMCs. This sequence originates from a woman between 18 and 30 years old in good health and CMV-seronegative. The CDR3: CASSGGQGQETQYF. The sequenced DNA: TGCGCCAGCAGCGGGGGACAGGGTCAAGAGACCCAGTACTTC.